Each of the 4 T cell receptor beta chains below was sequenced from the same sample in a study of cytomegalovirus exposure and HLA in healthy donors. PCR was performed using 60 Vbeta and 13 Jbeta primers. Produced via immunoSEQ multiplex PCR; TCRdb's table is partial and in-frame only. Of around 94,000 clones listed, about 62% are singletons. Sequenced: PBMCs. These TCRs come from a man aged 25 to 40 in good health and CMV-seronegative.

This clone occurred once. This chain connects TRBV2 to TRBJ1-1, with 7 bases fitting TRBD1. After removal of 5 bases from V and 0 bases from J, the junction contained 6 bases not matched to a gene. Looked up from germline, CDR1 is SNHLY and CDR2 is FYNNEI. The CDR3 sequence is 15 residues long. The CDR3 region is CASSRDSPMNTEAFF. As DNA, the CDR3 is TGTGCCAGCAGTAGGGACAGTCCGATGAACACTGAAGCTTTCTTT.

In the case of this clone: The same CDR3 arises from other DNA sequences in this sample as well. V gene TRBV7-8 combines with J gene TRBJ2-3, with D unclear. CDR1 is SGHVS, CDR2 FQNEAQ, per germline. V was shortened by 1 base and J by 3 bases, with 5 bases between the two germline ends. The length of the CDR3 is 13 residues. CDR3 sequence (DNA): TGTGCCAGCAGCTTAGGCGGAACAGATACGCAGTATTTT. Its translation: CASSLGGTDTQYF. Supplemented by reference TRBV7-8 and TRBJ2-3, the full variable domain reads GAGVSQSPRYKVAKRGQDVALRCDPISGHVSLFWYQQALGQGPEFLTYFQNEAQLDKSGLPSDRFFAERPEGSVSTLKIQRTQQEDSAVYLCASSLGGTDTQYFGPGTRLTVL.

The genes are TRBV6-1 and TRBJ2-1, with TRBD2 identical over 11 bases. The junction had 1 base not matched to a gene; V was cut back by 7 bases and J by 5 bases. This CDR3 is built from 13 residues. Germline assignment: CDR1 MNHNS and CDR2 SASEGT. This chain's CDR3 is CASTLAGDNEQFF. The CDR3 bases are TGTGCCAGCACACTAGCGGGAGACAATGAGCAGTTCTTC.

The V gene is TRBV5-5, the J gene TRBJ2-7; D is perhaps TRBD1 (6 bases). Germline values: CDR1 SGHKS, CDR2 YYEKEE (reference sequence). V dropped 4 bases and J dropped 3 bases, with 11 bases sitting between them. This CDR3 region has 13 residues. CDR3 amino acids: CASSPRDNYEQYF. The CDR3 region has the DNA TGTGCCAGCAGCCCCCGGGACAACTACGAGCAGTACTTC. The variable domain in full, with the rest retrieved from reference TRBV5-5 and TRBJ2-7, is DAGVTQSPTHLIKTRGQQVTLRCSPISGHKSVSWYQQVLGQGPQFIFQYYEKEERGRGNFPDRFSARQFPNYSSELNVNALLLGDSALYLCASSPRDNYEQYFGPGTRLTVT.